This is a list of T cell receptor beta chains from one sample in a study of cytomegalovirus exposure and HLA in healthy donors. Profiling relied on immunoSEQ multiplex PCR, and the TCRdb table lists in-frame clones only, not all of them. This table has about 150,000 clones, about 70% appearing once. Source material: PBMCs. These receptors came from a woman between 40 and 50 years old in good health and CMV-seronegative. Both conserved end residues are part of each CDR3. D genes are given only for firm matches. The size entry is marked missing in some rows and otherwise reads once, few, many or a size class.

once	TRBV2	TRBD1	TRBJ1-1	CASRDPGQGMNTEAFF	TGTGCCAGCAGGGACCCGGGACAGGGGATGAACACTGAAGCTTTCTTT
NA	TRBV14	NA	TRBJ2-1	CASSQEGGYNEQFF	TGTGCCAGCAGCCAAGAAGGGGGATACAATGAGCAGTTCTTC
once	TRBV11-2	NA	TRBJ2-7	CASSLAHLVYEQYF	TGTGCCAGCAGCTTGGCTCATTTGGTCTACGAGCAGTACTTC
once	TRBV15	NA	TRBJ1-5	CATSPESLQPQHF	TGTGCCACCAGCCCTGAAAGTCTACAGCCCCAGCATTTT
NA	TRBV19	TRBD1	TRBJ1-4	CASSMLGDWTGFNEKLFF	TGTGCCAGTAGTATGCTCGGTGATTGGACAGGGTTTAATGAAAAACTGTTTTTT
NA	TRBV7-2	NA	TRBJ1-5	CASSSYRVGVQPQHF	TGTGCCAGCAGCTCGTACAGAGTAGGGGTACAGCCCCAGCATTTT
NA	TRBV6-5	NA	TRBJ1-2	CASSYSRAPSNYGYTF	TGTGCCAGCAGTTACTCGAGGGCACCGAGTAACTATGGCTACACCTTC
few	TRBV9	NA	TRBJ1-1	CASSALQKMNTEAFF	TGTGCCAGCAGCGCGTTACAGAAAATGAACACTGAAGCTTTCTTT
NA	TRBV29-1	NA	TRBJ1-2	CSVASLRDNYGYTF	TGCAGCGTTGCATCTCTCAGGGATAACTATGGCTACACCTTC
once	TRBV7-9	NA	TRBJ1-2	CASSFSLRSTNYGYTF	TGTGCCAGCAGCTTTTCACTAAGAAGTACTAACTATGGCTACACCTTC
NA	TRBV27	TRBD1	TRBJ2-7	CASSLGQGWYEQYF	TGTGCCAGCAGTCTGGGACAGGGCTGGTACGAGCAGTACTTC
NA	TRBV18	TRBD1	TRBJ1-2	CASSSSGQGAGYTF	TGTGCCAGCTCGAGCTCGGGACAGGGGGCTGGCTACACCTTC
NA	TRBV11-2	TRBD1	TRBJ1-2	CASSRAGTGTNYGYTF	TGTGCCAGCAGCCGGGCGGGGACAGGGACAAACTATGGCTACACCTTC
NA	TRBV10-3	NA	TRBJ1-5	CAISESSINQPQHF	TGTGCCATCAGTGAGTCGTCTATCAATCAGCCCCAGCATTTT
NA	TRBV19	TRBD2	TRBJ2-2	CASRKLAGGPWTGELFF	TGTGCCAGTAGGAAACTAGCGGGAGGGCCATGGACCGGGGAGCTGTTTTTT
NA	TRBV19	NA	TRBJ1-4	CASSIRGFGEKLFF	TGTGCCAGTAGTATTCGGGGGTTCGGCGAAAAACTGTTTTTT
NA	TRBV18	TRBD1	TRBJ1-1	CASSSDRDDTEAFF	TGTGCCAGCTCGTCCGACAGGGATGATACTGAAGCTTTCTTT